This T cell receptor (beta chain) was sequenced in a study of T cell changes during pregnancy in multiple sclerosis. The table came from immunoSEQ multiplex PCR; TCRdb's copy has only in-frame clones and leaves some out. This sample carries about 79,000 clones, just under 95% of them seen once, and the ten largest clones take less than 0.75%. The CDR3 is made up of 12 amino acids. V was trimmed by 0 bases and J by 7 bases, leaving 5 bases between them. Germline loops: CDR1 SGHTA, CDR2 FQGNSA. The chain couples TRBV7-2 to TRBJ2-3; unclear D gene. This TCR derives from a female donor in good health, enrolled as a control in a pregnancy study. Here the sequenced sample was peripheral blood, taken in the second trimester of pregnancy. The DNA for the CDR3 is TGTGCCAGCAGCTTAGCCGCGAATACGCAGTATTTT. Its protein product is CASSLAANTQYF.